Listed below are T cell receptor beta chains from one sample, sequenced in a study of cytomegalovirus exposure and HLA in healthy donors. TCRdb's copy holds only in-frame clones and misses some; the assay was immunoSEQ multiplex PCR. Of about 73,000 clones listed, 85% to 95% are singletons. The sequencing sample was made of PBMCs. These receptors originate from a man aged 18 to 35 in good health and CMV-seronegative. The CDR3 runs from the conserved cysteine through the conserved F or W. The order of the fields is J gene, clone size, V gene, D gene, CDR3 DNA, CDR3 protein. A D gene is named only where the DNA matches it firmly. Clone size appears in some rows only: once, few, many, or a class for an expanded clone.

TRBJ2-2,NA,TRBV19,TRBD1,TGTGCCAGTAGTATCGGGACAGTTTTTAGCGGGGAGCTGTTTTTT,CASSIGTVFSGELFF
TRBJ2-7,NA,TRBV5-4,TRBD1,TGTGCCAGCAGCTTGGCGGACTTCAGGGGGCGACAGTACTTC,CASSLADFRGRQYF
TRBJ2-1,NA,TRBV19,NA,TGTGCCAGTAGTCCGTCCCCCTACAATGAGCAGTTCTTC,CASSPSPYNEQFF
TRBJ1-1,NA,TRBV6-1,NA,TGTGCCAGCAGTGAATTTTTTTGGGAGGAAGCTTTCTTT,CASSEFFWEEAFF
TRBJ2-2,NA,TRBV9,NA,TGTGCCAGCAGCGTAAGAGGTCGGGACACCGGGGAGCTGTTTTTT,CASSVRGRDTGELFF
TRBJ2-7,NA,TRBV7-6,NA,TGTGCCAGCAGCTTGGTTCGAGACTCCTACGAGCAGTACTTC,CASSLVRDSYEQYF
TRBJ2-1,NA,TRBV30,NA,TGTGCCTCGGATGCCCAGGACAATGAGCAGTTCTTC,CASDAQDNEQFF
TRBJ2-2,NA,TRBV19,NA,TGTGCCAGTAGTTTCAACAGGCCACGGGTCAACTCGGACCCCGGGGAGCTGTTTTTT,CASSFNRPRVNSDPGELFF
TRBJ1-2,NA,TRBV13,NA,TGTGCCAGCAGCTTGGGTAGTGGGGGCGGTAGCTATGGCTACACCTTC,CASSLGSGGGSYGYTF
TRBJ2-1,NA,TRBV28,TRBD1,TGTGCCAGCAGTTTAGGACAGGTCTATGAGCAGTTCTTC,CASSLGQVYEQFF
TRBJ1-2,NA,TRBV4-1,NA,TGCGCCAGCAGCCAAGATCGCGGCTATGGCTACACCTTC,CASSQDRGYGYTF
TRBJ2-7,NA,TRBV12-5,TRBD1,TGTGCTAGTGGTTTGGTACTGGGGCAGGGGGCGAACGAGCAGTACTTC,CASGLVLGQGANEQYF
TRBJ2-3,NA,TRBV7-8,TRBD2,TGTGCCAGCAGCTTAGGTACTAGCGGGGCGGCGAACACAGATACGCAGTATTTT,CASSLGTSGAANTDTQYF
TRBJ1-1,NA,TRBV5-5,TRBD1,TGTGCCAGCAGCTTGTTAGGGGGCTCTGAAGCTTTCTTT,CASSLLGGSEAFF
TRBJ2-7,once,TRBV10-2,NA,TGCGCCAGTTGGGGGGATTCGAAGCAGTACTTC,CASWGDSKQYF
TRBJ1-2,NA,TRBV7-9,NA,TGTGCCAGCAGCCGCGGGACCCCAGAGGGCTACACCTTC,CASSRGTPEGYTF
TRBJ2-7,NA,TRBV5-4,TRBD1,TGTGCCAGCAGCTTGGGGCAGGGGGTTTCCTACGAGCAGTACTTC,CASSLGQGVSYEQYF
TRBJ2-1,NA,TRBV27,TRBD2,TGTGCCAGCAGTTTATTTAGCGGGGCCGACAATGAGCAGTTCTTC,CASSLFSGADNEQFF
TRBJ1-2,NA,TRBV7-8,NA,TGTGCCAGCAGCTCCACCCGGTTGCGGGACTATGGCTACACCTTC,CASSSTRLRDYGYTF
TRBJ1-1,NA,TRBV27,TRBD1,TGTGCCAGCAGTTTCTCAGGGGGATCGGCTTTCTTT,CASSFSGGSAFF
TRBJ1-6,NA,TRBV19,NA,TGTGCCAGTAGCGCGGGATTGGGTTCACCCCTCCACTTT,CASSAGLGSPLHF
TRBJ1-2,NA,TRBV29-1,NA,TGCAGCGGCGGGCAGGAGGACTATGGCTACACCTTC,CSGGQEDYGYTF
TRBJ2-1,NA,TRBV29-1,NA,TGCAGCGTTGAAGATGCCGGGGACAATGAGCAGTTCTTC,CSVEDAGDNEQFF
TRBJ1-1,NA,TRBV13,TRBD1,TGTGCCAGCATCCTCAGGGGGCGTAGTGAAGCTTTCTTT,CASILRGRSEAFF
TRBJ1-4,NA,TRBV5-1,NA,TGCGCCAGCAGCTTGGAGGGGCGGGGGAATGAAAAACTGTTTTTT,CASSLEGRGNEKLFF